The next 26 T cell receptor beta chains were all read from a single sample in a study of response to subunit inactivated influenza vaccine. Each CDR3 protein gets one entry after TCRdb re-called the RT-PCR reads with MiXCR. The sample records about 570,000 distinct CDR3 sequences, roughly 12% being singletons. The same sample was also used in a study of T cells expressing NK-cell markers. That report notes: A 5'RACE template switching approach incorporating UMIs was used to make TCR beta cDNA.

This specimen consisted of PBMCs from blood, obtained on the day of vaccination. These receptors were obtained from a man between 45 and 60 years old who received an inactivated influenza vaccine.

The chain joins TRBV20-1 to TRBJ2-2, with D possibly TRBD1 on 5 matching bases. The V and J ends lost 6 bases and 0 bases respectively, with 14 bases between them. The CDR3 consists of 15 residues. Germline CDR1 DFQATT, CDR2 SNEGSKA (reference sequence). DNA for the CDR3: TGCAGTGCCACCCGGACATTACCGAACACCGGGGAGCTGTTTTTT. Translated, it gives CSATRTLPNTGELFF.

The chain recombines TRBV30 with TRBJ2-3; D unclear. Germline CDR1 GTSNPN, CDR2 SVGIG (reference sequence). V was trimmed by 0 bases and J by 4 bases, leaving 2 bases between them. This CDR3 region has 11 residues. The chain's CDR3 is CAWSVSDTQYF. The CDR3, as DNA: TGTGCCTGGAGTGTTTCAGATACGCAGTATTTT.

The rearrangement links TRBV6-1 to TRBJ1-2; no reliable D call. Trimming cost V 4 bases and J 12 bases, with 15 bases left between them. The V gene's germline CDR1 is MNHNS and CDR2 SASEGT. CDR3 length: 12 amino acids. The chain's CDR3 is CASSGEGSYNTF. The DNA for the CDR3 is TGTGCCAGCAGTGGCGAGGGTTCTTACAACACCTTC.

The chain is built from TRBV5-5 and TRBJ2-3, with a possible D match to TRBD1 (5 bases). The length of the CDR3 is 15 residues. V lost 2 bases and J 3 bases, leaving 13 bases between the germline ends. CDR1 is SGHKS, CDR2 YYEKEE, per germline (reference sequence). CDR3: CASSFMAGWTDTQYF. CDR3 nucleotides: TGTGCCAGCAGCTTCATGGCAGGGTGGACAGATACGCAGTATTTT.

There are a few counts of this clonotype. The chain couples TRBV2 to TRBJ2-3; 11 bases agree with TRBD1. Per germline, CDR1 SNHLY and CDR2 FYNNEI. V dropped 8 bases and J dropped 5; count of bases not matched to a gene: 6. The CDR3 has 14 residues. Here the CDR3 DNA reads TGTGCCAGCGCGACGGGACAGGGGGTAGATACGCAGTATTTT. Its protein is CASATGQGVDTQYF.

Ten or more counts support this clonotype. J is TRBJ2-5 and V is TRBV20-1, with 10 nucleotides matching TRBD2. This CDR3 is built from 14 residues. In germline, CDR1 is DFQATT, CDR2 SNEGSKA (reference sequence). V lost 4 bases, J lost 7 bases, and 9 bases stayed unmatched. The CDR3 DNA reads TGCAGTGCTACCCCGACTAGCGGGCAAAGGACCCAGTACTTC. Its translation is CSATPTSGQRTQYF.

This clonotype was seen more than once but under ten times. This chain joins TRBV7-2 and TRBJ2-7; D might be TRBD1 or TRBD2, each matching 6 bases. Germline values: CDR1 SGHTA, CDR2 FQGNSA. V gave up 1 base and J gave up 1 base, with 11 bases separating them. This CDR3 has 15 residues. CDR3 in DNA: TGTGCCAGCAGCTTAGGGGGGGCGGTTTCCTACGAGCAGTACTTC. Encoded protein: CASSLGGAVSYEQYF.

This clonotype was detected only a few times. The genes are TRBV6-5 and TRBJ2-1; TRBD2 is a possible D gene (6 bases). Germline assignment: CDR1 MNHEY and CDR2 SVGAGI. V lost 2 bases and J 12 bases, leaving 14 bases between the germline ends. The CDR3 runs 13 residues. In DNA form, the CDR3 reads TGTGCCAGCAGTTACGGGGGTGGGGGGAGGCAGTTCTTC. Translated: CASSYGGGGRQFF.

V usage is TRBV11-2 and J usage is TRBJ2-3; 7 bases fit TRBD1. Trimming at V came to 5 bases and at J to 0 bases, leaving 8 bases not matched to a gene. Germline loops: CDR1 SGHAT, CDR2 FQNNGV. CDR3 length: 16 amino acids. DNA for the CDR3: TGTGCCAGCAGCGCATTCGGGACAGAGAGCACAGATACGCAGTATTTT. Translating gives CASSAFGTESTDTQYF.

This clonotype was seen a handful of times. V usage is TRBV28 and J usage is TRBJ2-2, with 8 bases fitting TRBD1. The germline CDR1 and CDR2 sequences are MDHEN and SYDVKM. Trimming removed 1 base from V and 1 base from J; junction bases left unmatched: 2. CDR3 length: 16 residues. CDR3 DNA: TGTGCCAGCAGTTTATTTGGGACAGGGAACACCGGGGAGCTGTTTTTT. The encoded protein is CASSLFGTGNTGELFF.

This clonotype was detected many times. The V and J genes are TRBV29-1 and TRBJ2-3; no firm D call. V lost 1 base, J lost 4 bases, and 15 bases lay in between. This CDR3 is built from 15 residues. CDR1 and CDR2 (germline): SQVTM, ANQGSEA. The CDR3 DNA follows: TGCAGCGTTGAAGGGGCGGTATTGGGCTCAGATACGCAGTATTTT. Its protein is CSVEGAVLGSDTQYF.

The genes are TRBV7-2 and TRBJ1-1; the D gene is possibly TRBD1 (5 bases). CDR3 length: 14 residues. Trimming stripped 5 bases from V and 1 base from J, with 11 bases between. Germline V lookup: CDR1 SGHTA, CDR2 FQGNSA. The CDR3: CASSKTASNTEAFF. The DNA for the CDR3 is TGTGCCAGCAGCAAGACAGCCTCGAACACTGAAGCTTTCTTT.

At least ten counts were recorded for this clonotype. The V and J genes are TRBV5-5 and TRBJ2-2, with D hard to call. Trimming took off 4 bases at V and 0 bases at J, with 7 bases between the two ends. This CDR3 has 14 residues. Per germline, CDR1 SGHKS and CDR2 YYEKEE (reference sequence). The CDR3 protein is CASSVIANTGELFF. The CDR3, as DNA: TGTGCCAGCAGCGTAATCGCGAACACCGGGGAGCTGTTTTTT.

V gene TRBV20-1 combines with J gene TRBJ2-5; TRBD2 aligns across 8 bases. The CDR3 has 14 amino acids. The trim removed 6 bases at V and 4 bases at J, leaving 10 bases unmatched. Germline values: CDR1 DFQATT, CDR2 SNEGSKA (reference sequence). CDR3 protein: CSAPRAGAAETQYF. DNA of the CDR3: TGCAGTGCCCCACGAGCGGGGGCGGCAGAGACCCAGTACTTC.

This clonotype has more than one count but fewer than ten. V gene TRBV7-6 combines with J gene TRBJ1-5; D is unclear. This CDR3 has 16 residues. V was shortened by 5 bases and J by 10 bases, with 24 bases between the two germline ends. The germline V gene has CDR1 SGHVS and CDR2 FNYEAQ. This chain's CDR3 is CASSQEGPQHLGPQHF. The CDR3 bases are TGTGCCAGCAGCCAAGAGGGCCCCCAGCATTTGGGCCCCCAGCATTTT. Looking up the rest from reference TRBV7-6 and TRBJ1-5 gives the full variable domain: GAGVSQSPRYKVTKRGQDVALRCDPISGHVSLYWYRQALGQGPEFLTYFNYEAQQDKSGLPNDRFSAERPEGSISTLTIQRTEQRDSAMYRCASSQEGPQHLGPQHFGDGTRLSIL.

This sequence joins TRBV7-3 and TRBJ2-1, with 11 bases that match TRBD2. There are 15 residues in the CDR3. Looked up from germline, CDR1 is SGHTA and CDR2 is FQGTGA. V shed 5 bases, J shed 7 bases, and the junction held 7 bases outside the gene matches. The CDR3 loop is CASSPLAGVTNEQFF. The CDR3 DNA sequence: TGTGCCAGCAGCCCACTAGCGGGAGTTACGAATGAGCAGTTCTTC.

The chain uses TRBV5-4 and TRBJ1-1; 10 bases match TRBD1. The germline CDR1 and CDR2 sequences are SGHNT and YYREEE (reference sequence). V was clipped by 4 bases and J by 1 base; unmatched bases: 7. This CDR3 has 16 residues. The DNA of the CDR3 is TGTGCCAGCAGCACCAGGGACAGGGGTAGGAACACTGAAGCTTTCTTT. Amino acid sequence: CASSTRDRGRNTEAFF. Using reference TRBV5-4 and TRBJ1-1 for the parts outside the CDR3, the full variable domain is ETGVTQSPTHLIKTRGQQVTLRCSSQSGHNTVSWYQQALGQGPQFIFQYYREEENGRGNFPPRFSGLQFPNYSSELNVNALELDDSALYLCASSTRDRGRNTEAFFGQGTRLTVV.

CDR3 protein: CASSQDKELLNTEAFF. In DNA, the CDR3 is TGCGCCAGCAGCCAAGATAAGGAGCTGCTGAACACTGAAGCTTTCTTT. The chain combines TRBV4-1 with TRBJ1-1; D is ambiguous. The CDR3 is 16 residues long. The germline V gene has CDR1 MGHRA and CDR2 YSYEKL. The V and J ends lost 0 bases and 0 bases respectively, with 11 bases between them.

There are a few counts of this clonotype. The J gene is TRBJ2-7, the V gene TRBV2; 7 bases fit TRBD1. CDR3 length equals 12 residues. From germline, CDR1 is SNHLY and CDR2 FYNNEI. J was trimmed by 2 bases and V by 10 bases; bases with no gene match: 5. CDR3 residues: CAKGDRAYEQYF. CDR3 DNA: TGTGCCAAGGGGGACAGAGCCTACGAGCAGTACTTC.

The sample holds a few counts of this clonotype. The rearrangement joins TRBV12-3 or TRBV12-4 to TRBJ1-1; no clear D. With 3 bases removed from V and 2 bases from J, the gap between germline ends came to 16 bases. This CDR3 has 16 amino acids. This chain's CDR3 is CASSFPLSKKNTEAFF. The CDR3 DNA follows: TGTGCCAGCAGTTTCCCCCTCTCGAAGAAAAACACTGAAGCTTTCTTT.

The chain employs TRBV7-9 and TRBJ1-1; D is uncertain. From germline, CDR1 is SEHNR and CDR2 FQNEAQ (reference sequence). This CDR3 region has 13 residues. V lost 1 base and J 6 bases, leaving 9 bases between the germline ends. CDR3 residues: CASSLVLRAEAFF. For the CDR3, the DNA is TGTGCCAGCAGCTTAGTGCTCCGGGCTGAAGCTTTCTTT.

The rearrangement joins TRBV7-9 to TRBJ2-1; D might be TRBD2 (6 bases). Germline CDR1 reads SEHNR; CDR2 reads FQNEAQ (reference sequence). There are 14 residues in the CDR3. V was clipped by 3 bases and J by 3 bases, with 9 bases between them. The CDR3, as DNA: TGTGCCAGCAGCTTGGGGGGAATCTACAATGAGCAGTTCTTC. Translation gives CASSLGGIYNEQFF.

This clonotype was seen ten or more times. V gene TRBV12-3 or TRBV12-4 combines with J gene TRBJ2-3, with D unresolved. The CDR3 contains 13 residues. The V gene lost 10 bases and the J gene lost 0 bases, with 11 bases spanning the gap. The CDR3 sequence is CANKKDSTDTQYF. The DNA for the CDR3 is TGTGCCAACAAAAAAGATAGCACAGATACGCAGTATTTT.

The J gene is TRBJ2-7, the V gene TRBV5-5; D is possibly TRBD1 or TRBD2 (6 bases each). Germline V gene sequence: CDR1 SGHKS, CDR2 YYEKEE (reference sequence). Trimming pared 0 bases from V and 5 bases from J, leaving 24 bases between. This CDR3 is 18 amino acids long. For the CDR3, the DNA is TGTGCCAGCAGCTTGGCCTACGTGGGGGGCAGGGAAAACCACGAGCAGTACTTC. It is translated as CASSLAYVGGRENHEQYF.

This clonotype turned up a few times. V and J are TRBV12-3 or TRBV12-4 and TRBJ2-3; 8 nucleotides match TRBD1. The junction had 6 bases not matched to a gene; V was cut back by 5 bases and J by 8 bases. The CDR3 loop spans 13 amino acids. The CDR3 reads CASSTGGLVTQYF. DNA for the CDR3: TGTGCCAGCAGTACAGGGGGTCTTGTTACGCAGTATTTT.

The sample holds a few counts of this clonotype. CDR3 coding DNA: TGCGCCAGCAGCTTGGTCTCGGGGGGCCGACAAGAGACCCAGTACTTC. It translates to CASSLVSGGRQETQYF. The chain recombines TRBV5-1 with TRBJ2-5, with TRBD2 as a possible D gene (7 bases). This CDR3 is built from 16 residues. Per the germline V gene, CDR1 is SGHRS and CDR2 is YFSETQ. V was cut by 0 bases and J by 2 bases, with 14 bases left in between.